Following are 9 T cell receptor beta chains from one sample sequenced in a study of cytomegalovirus exposure and HLA in healthy donors. Researchers ran the PCR with 60 Vbeta and 13 Jbeta primers. Method: immunoSEQ multiplex PCR; TCRdb's copy keeps in-frame clones and lacks some. There are about 94,000 clones in the sample; 70% to 80% occur only once, and 3.5% to 4.5% lies in the top ten. Sequenced: PBMCs. The source is a man aged 30-40 years in good health and CMV-seronegative.

The chain carries TRBV7-2 and TRBJ2-3; the D gene is possibly TRBD2 (6 bases). Germline loops: CDR1 SGHTA, CDR2 FQGNSA. This CDR3 is 14 amino acids long. Trimming removed 5 bases at V and 4 bases at J, with 13 bases between. CDR3 in amino acids: CASSVGTPSDTQYF. Here the CDR3 DNA reads TGTGCCAGCAGCGTAGGGACTCCGTCAGATACGCAGTATTTT.

V gene TRBV7-9 combines with J gene TRBJ1-1, with a weak D call TRBD1 (5 bases). CDR3 length: 13 amino acids. V lost 4 bases, J lost 6 bases, and 12 bases lay in between. The germline V gene encodes CDR1 SEHNR and CDR2 FQNEAQ (reference sequence). CDR3: CASSSEAGAEAFF. For the CDR3, the DNA is TGTGCCAGCAGCTCCGAAGCGGGGGCTGAAGCTTTCTTT.

The chain joins TRBV5-6 to TRBJ2-7; TRBD2 aligns across 12 bases. The germline CDR1 and CDR2 sequences are SGHDT and YYEEEE. V was pared by 2 bases and J by 2 bases, with 8 bases of the junction left unmatched. The CDR3 is made up of 17 amino acids. The CDR3 is CASSFRSASGRAYEQYF. Here the CDR3 DNA reads TGTGCCAGCAGCTTCCGGTCGGCTAGCGGGAGGGCCTACGAGCAGTACTTC.

V gene TRBV27 combines with J gene TRBJ2-5; D not certain. Trimming shortened V by 4 bases and J by 4 bases, and 4 bases separated the two germline ends. The CDR3 length is 11 residues. CDR1 MNHEY and CDR2 SMNVEV come from the germline V gene (reference sequence). CDR3 sequence: CASSSRETQYF. Here the CDR3 DNA reads TGTGCCAGCAGTTCCAGAGAGACCCAGTACTTC.

The V and J genes are TRBV28 and TRBJ2-3; no clear D. Germline V lookup: CDR1 MDHEN, CDR2 SYDVKM. Trimming removed 1 base at V and 10 bases at J, with 9 bases between. The CDR3 consists of 12 residues. The CDR3 coding sequence is TGTGCCAGCAGTTTATTGGAGAAACCGCAGTATTTT. Its translation: CASSLLEKPQYF. Full variable domain (remainder filled in from reference TRBV28 and TRBJ2-3): DVKVTQSSRYLVKRTGEKVFLECVQDMDHENMFWYRQDPGLGLRLIYFSYDVKMKEKGDIPEGYSVSREKKERFSLILESASTNQTSMYLCASSLLEKPQYFGPGTRLTVL.

The V and J genes are TRBV5-1 and TRBJ2-1, with D possibly being TRBD1 (6 bases). Germline V lookup: CDR1 SGHRS, CDR2 YFSETQ. V lost 7 bases to trimming and J lost 2 bases, with 13 bases between them. The CDR3 consists of 14 residues. The CDR3 sequence is CASATGRAYNEQFF. CDR3 sequence (DNA): TGCGCCAGCGCAACAGGGCGGGCCTACAATGAGCAGTTCTTC.

The chain carries TRBV9 and TRBJ1-3; D gene ambiguous. The germline gives CDR1 SGDLS, CDR2 YYNGEE. The CDR3 spans 16 residues. V shed 0 bases and J shed 0 bases, with 10 bases lying between them. The CDR3 loop reads CASSVGTGYSGNTIYF. The CDR3 coding sequence is TGTGCCAGCAGCGTAGGTACTGGTTACTCTGGAAACACCATATATTTT.

This clone has only one observation. The chain links TRBV9 to TRBJ2-1, with 7 positions matching TRBD2. The CDR3 is 15 amino acids. Germline-derived CDR1 and CDR2 are SGDLS and YYNGEE. The V gene end was trimmed by 0 bases and the J gene end by 4 bases; junction bases not matched to a gene: 4. DNA for the CDR3: TGTGCCAGCAGCGTAGTTGCGGGAGCATACAATGAGCAGTTCTTC. This translates into CASSVVAGAYNEQFF.

The chain employs TRBV7-2 and TRBJ1-2; the match to TRBD1 covers 7 bases. Germline CDR1 and CDR2: SGHTA and FQGNSA. The CDR3 runs to 15 residues. Trimming removed 3 bases from V and 2 bases from J; junction bases left unmatched: 6. CDR3 residues: CASSFGTDGNYGYTF. In nucleotides, the CDR3 is TGTGCCAGCAGCTTTGGGACAGATGGAAACTATGGCTACACCTTC.